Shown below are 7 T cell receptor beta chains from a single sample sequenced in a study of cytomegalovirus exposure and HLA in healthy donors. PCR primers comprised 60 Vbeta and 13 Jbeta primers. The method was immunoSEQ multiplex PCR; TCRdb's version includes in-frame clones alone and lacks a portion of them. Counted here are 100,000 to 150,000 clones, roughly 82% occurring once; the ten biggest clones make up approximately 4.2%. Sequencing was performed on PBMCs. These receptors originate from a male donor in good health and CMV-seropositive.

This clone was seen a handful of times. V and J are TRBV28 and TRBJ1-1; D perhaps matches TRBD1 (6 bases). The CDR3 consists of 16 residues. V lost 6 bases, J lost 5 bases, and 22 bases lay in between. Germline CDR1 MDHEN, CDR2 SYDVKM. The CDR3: CASSSTGPPEGTEAFF. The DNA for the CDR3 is TGTGCCAGCAGCTCGACAGGACCTCCCGAGGGAACTGAAGCTTTCTTT.

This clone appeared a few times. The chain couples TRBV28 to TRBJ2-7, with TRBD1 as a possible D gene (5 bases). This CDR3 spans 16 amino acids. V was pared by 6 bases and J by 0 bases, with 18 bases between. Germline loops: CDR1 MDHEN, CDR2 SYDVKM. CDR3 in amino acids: CASSLAGHSNSYEQYF. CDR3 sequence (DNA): TGTGCCAGCAGCCTCGCCGGACATTCCAACTCCTACGAGCAGTACTTC.

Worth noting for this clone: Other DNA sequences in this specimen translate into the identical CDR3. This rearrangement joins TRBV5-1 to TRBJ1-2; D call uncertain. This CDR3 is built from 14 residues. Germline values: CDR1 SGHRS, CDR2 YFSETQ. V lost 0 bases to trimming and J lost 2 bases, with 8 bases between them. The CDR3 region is CASSLGAGNYGYTF. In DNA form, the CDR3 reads TGCGCCAGCAGCTTGGGGGCGGGGAACTATGGCTACACCTTC.

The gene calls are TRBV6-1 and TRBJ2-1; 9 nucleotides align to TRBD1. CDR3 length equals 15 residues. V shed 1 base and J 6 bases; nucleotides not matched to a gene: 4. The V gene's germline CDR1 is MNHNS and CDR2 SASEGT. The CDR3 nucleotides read TGTGCCAGCAGTGAAGGGTGGACAGGGGTCAATGAGCAGTTCTTC. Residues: CASSEGWTGVNEQFF.

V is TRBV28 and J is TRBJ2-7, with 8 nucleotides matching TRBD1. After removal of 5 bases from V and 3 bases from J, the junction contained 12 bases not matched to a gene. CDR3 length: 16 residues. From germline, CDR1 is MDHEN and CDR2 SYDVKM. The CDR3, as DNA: TGTGCCAGCAGTACGACAGGGGCCTCCCGCATCTACGAGCAGTACTTC. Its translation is CASSTTGASRIYEQYF.

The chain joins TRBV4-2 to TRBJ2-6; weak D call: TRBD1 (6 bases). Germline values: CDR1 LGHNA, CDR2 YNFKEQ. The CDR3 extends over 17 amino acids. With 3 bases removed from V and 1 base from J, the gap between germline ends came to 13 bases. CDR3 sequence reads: CASSQGLQGSGANVLTF. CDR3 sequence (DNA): TGTGCCAGCAGCCAGGGTTTACAGGGATCTGGGGCCAACGTCCTGACTTTC.

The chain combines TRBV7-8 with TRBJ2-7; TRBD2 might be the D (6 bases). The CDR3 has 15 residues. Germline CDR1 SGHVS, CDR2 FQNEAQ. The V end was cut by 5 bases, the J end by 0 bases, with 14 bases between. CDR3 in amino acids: CASSDRGGSSYEQYF. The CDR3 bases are TGTGCCAGCAGCGACCGTGGGGGGAGCTCCTACGAGCAGTACTTC. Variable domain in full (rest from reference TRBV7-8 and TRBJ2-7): GAGVSQSPRYKVAKRGQDVALRCDPISGHVSLFWYQQALGQGPEFLTYFQNEAQLDKSGLPSDRFFAERPEGSVSTLKIQRTQQEDSAVYLCASSDRGGSSYEQYFGPGTRLTVT.